The entry that follows covers one T cell receptor (beta chain) sequence. These data are taken from a study of blood T cell repertoires in COVID-19. Study-level background: Samples of COVID-19 (acute and convalescent) were obtained from the United States, Italy and Spain.

The age range of participants was about 18 to 90 years, with residence in some 25 US areas. Membership in each cohort depended on participant-reported clinical history. Original handling: The authors estimated nucleated cell counts from reference gene primer amplification. Data came from immunoSEQ multiplex PCR; TCRdb stores just in-frame clones and leaves some out. Clone size and V and J calls were adopted from that table, with D and trimming inferred from the DNA. The sample shows approximately 200,000 clones, around 91% of them seen only once. Material: PBMCs or T cells enriched from blood (not recorded which). The TCR sequence derives from a woman under 30 in a cohort exposed to, infected with or recovered from COVID-19 (not recorded which).

The CDR3 sequence: CASSSVLAGYNEQFF. The CDR3 DNA sequence: TGTGCCAGCAGCTCCGTACTAGCGGGGTACAATGAGCAGTTCTTC. This rearrangement joins TRBV11-2 to TRBJ2-1; 10 positions agree with TRBD2. After removal of 4 bases from V and 4 bases from J, the junction contained 4 bases not matched to a gene. The CDR3 runs to 15 residues. Germline assignment: CDR1 SGHAT and CDR2 FQNNGV.